Included here is one T cell receptor (beta chain) sequence, with context. The data are from a study of blood T cell repertoires in COVID-19. In the study overall: COVID-19 samples from acute and convalescent phases originated in the United States, Italy and Spain. Sources were T cells, B-cell-depleted T cells, or PBMCs; the material itself was cDNA or gDNA.

In the original processing: Reference gene primers were amplified, and this amplification served to estimate nucleated cell counts. TCRdb's table, derived via immunoSEQ multiplex PCR, lists solely in-frame clones and lacks some. The V and J calls and clone size come from that table; D and trimming were worked out from the DNA. Of around 92,000 clones detected, 86% appear once; the ten largest clones hold under 30%. The CDR3 runs to 14 residues. Germline CDR1 SEHNR, CDR2 FQNEAQ (reference sequence). Trimming left V 3 bases short and J 6 bases short, with 14 bases between. Sequencing was done on a sample of peripheral blood. This chain links TRBV7-9 with TRBJ1-1, with D possibly matching TRBD1 (6 bases). The clonotype comes from a human donor in a cohort sampled during active COVID-19. The CDR3 coding sequence is TGTGCCAGCAGCTTGCAGACGAGACAGGCTGAAGCTTTCTTT. Residues: CASSLQTRQAEAFF. Combining the CDR3 with reference TRBV7-9 and TRBJ1-1 gives the whole variable domain DTGVSQNPRHKITKRGQNVTFRCDPISEHNRLYWYRQTLGQGPEFLTYFQNEAQLEKSRLLSDRFSAERPKGSFSTLEIQRTEQGDSAMYLCASSLQTRQAEAFFGQGTRLTVV.